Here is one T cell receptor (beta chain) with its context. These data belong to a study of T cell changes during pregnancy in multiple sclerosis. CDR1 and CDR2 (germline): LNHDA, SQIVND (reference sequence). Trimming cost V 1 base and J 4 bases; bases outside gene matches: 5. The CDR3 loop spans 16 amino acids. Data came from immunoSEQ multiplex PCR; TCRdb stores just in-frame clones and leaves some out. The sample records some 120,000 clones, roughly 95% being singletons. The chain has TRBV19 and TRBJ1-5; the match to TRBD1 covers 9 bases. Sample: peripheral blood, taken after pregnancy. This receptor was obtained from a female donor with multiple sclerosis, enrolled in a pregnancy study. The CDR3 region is CASSIAWGTGNQPQHF. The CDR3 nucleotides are TGTGCCAGTAGTATAGCTTGGGGGACAGGGAATCAGCCCCAGCATTTT.